The TCR beta chain described here comes from a study of T cell responses to AZD1222 COVID-19 vaccine. Using immunoSEQ multiplex PCR, the repertoire was profiled, and TCRdb retains in-frame clones only, with some absent. Here the sample spans approximately 67,000 clones, 80% to 85% being singletons. The CDR3 has 13 residues. V lost 8 bases, J lost 8 bases, and 15 bases lay in between. CDR1 MDHEN and CDR2 SYDVKM come from the germline V gene. Study-level points and caveats: Repertoires were obtained solely post-peak T cell response. Females outnumbered males among donors, who were mostly white British; clonal diversity was possibly underestimated.

For this clone: What it binds is not known.

The chain employs TRBV28 and TRBJ1-4; a possible D gene is TRBD1 (5 bases). The sample here was peripheral blood, taken on day 0 of AZD1222 vaccination. The clonotype comes from an adult in good health. The DNA for the CDR3 is TGTGCCAGCCGGGAGAGACAGACGGAAAAACTGTTTTTT. It yields the protein CASRERQTEKLFF.